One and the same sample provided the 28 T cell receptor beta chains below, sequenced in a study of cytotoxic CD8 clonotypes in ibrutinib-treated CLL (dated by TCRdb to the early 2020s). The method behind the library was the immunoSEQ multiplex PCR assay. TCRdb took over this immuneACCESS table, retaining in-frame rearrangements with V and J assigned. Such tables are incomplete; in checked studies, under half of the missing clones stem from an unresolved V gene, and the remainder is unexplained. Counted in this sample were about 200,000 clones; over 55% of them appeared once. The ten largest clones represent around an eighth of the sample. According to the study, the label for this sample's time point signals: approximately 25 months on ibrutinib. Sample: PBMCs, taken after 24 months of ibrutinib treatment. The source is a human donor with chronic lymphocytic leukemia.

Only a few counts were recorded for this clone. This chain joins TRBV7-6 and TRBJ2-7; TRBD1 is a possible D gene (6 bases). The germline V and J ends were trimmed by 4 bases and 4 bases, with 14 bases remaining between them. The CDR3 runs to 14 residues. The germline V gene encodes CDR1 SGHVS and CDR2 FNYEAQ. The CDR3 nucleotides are TGTGCCAGCAGCTCTTCAGGGGTGTCTTACGAGCAGTACTTC. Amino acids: CASSSSGVSYEQYF.

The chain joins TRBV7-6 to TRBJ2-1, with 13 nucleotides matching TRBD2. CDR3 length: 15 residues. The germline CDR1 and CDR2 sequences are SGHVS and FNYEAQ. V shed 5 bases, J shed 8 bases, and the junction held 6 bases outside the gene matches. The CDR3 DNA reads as TGTGCCAGCAGCCGGACTAGCGGGAGTGTGTATGAGCAGTTCTTC. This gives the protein CASSRTSGSVYEQFF. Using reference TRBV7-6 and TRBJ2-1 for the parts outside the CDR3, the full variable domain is GAGVSQSPRYKVTKRGQDVALRCDPISGHVSLYWYRQALGQGPEFLTYFNYEAQQDKSGLPNDRFSAERPEGSISTLTIQRTEQRDSAMYRCASSRTSGSVYEQFFGPGTRLTVL.

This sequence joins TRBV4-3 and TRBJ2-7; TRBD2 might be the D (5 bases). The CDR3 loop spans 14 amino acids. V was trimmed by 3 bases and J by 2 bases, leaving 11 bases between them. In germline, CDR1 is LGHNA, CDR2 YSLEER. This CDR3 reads CASSHFRGTYEQYF. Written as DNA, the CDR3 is TGCGCCAGCAGCCACTTCCGGGGAACCTACGAGCAGTACTTC.

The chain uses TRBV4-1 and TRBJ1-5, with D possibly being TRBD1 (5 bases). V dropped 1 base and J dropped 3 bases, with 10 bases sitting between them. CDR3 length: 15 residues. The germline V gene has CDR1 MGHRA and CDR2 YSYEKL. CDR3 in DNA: TGCGCCAGCAGCCAAGCCCCAGGGATCAATCAGCCCCAGCATTTT. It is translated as CASSQAPGINQPQHF.

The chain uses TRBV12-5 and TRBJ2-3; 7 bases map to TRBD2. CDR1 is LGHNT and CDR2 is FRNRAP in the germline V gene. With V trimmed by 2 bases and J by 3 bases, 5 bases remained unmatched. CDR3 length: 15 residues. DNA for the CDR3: TGTGCTAGTGGTTTGTTGGGAGCGGGAACAGATACGCAGTATTTT. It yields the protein CASGLLGAGTDTQYF.

In DNA, the CDR3 is TGTGCCAGCAGCTTCACTAGCGGGAGGTTCTACGAGCAGTACTTC. This encodes CASSFTSGRFYEQYF. The chain recombines TRBV7-6 with TRBJ2-7; TRBD2 matches 12 bases. After removal of 3 bases from V and 3 bases from J, the junction contained 3 bases not matched to a gene. From germline, CDR1 is SGHVS and CDR2 FNYEAQ. There are 15 residues in the CDR3.

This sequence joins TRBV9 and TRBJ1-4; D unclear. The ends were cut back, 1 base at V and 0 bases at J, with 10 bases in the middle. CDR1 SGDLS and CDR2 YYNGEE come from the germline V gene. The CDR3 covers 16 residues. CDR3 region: CASSVSYSATNEKLFF. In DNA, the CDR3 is TGTGCCAGCAGCGTATCTTACAGTGCAACTAATGAAAAACTGTTTTTT.

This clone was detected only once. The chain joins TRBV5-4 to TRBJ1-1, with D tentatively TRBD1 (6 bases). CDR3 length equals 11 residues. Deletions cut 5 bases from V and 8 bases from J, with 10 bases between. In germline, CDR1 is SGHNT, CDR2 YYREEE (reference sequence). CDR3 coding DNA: TGTGCCAGCAGTGCCGGGACAGAAGCTTTCTTT. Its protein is CASSAGTEAFF. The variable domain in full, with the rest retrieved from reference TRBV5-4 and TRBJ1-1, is ETGVTQSPTHLIKTRGQQVTLRCSSQSGHNTVSWYQQALGQGPQFIFQYYREEENGRGNFPPRFSGLQFPNYSSELNVNALELDDSALYLCASSAGTEAFFGQGTRLTVV.

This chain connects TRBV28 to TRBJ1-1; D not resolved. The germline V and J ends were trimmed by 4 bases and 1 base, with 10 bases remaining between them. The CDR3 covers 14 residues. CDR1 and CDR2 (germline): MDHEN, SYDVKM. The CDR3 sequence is CASSSPPGNTEAFF. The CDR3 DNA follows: TGTGCCAGCAGTTCCCCCCCGGGGAACACTGAAGCTTTCTTT.

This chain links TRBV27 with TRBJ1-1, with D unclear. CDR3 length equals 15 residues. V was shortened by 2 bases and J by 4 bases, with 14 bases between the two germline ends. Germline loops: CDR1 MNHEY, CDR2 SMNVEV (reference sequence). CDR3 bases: TGTGCCAGCAGTTTAATATTCCCGGTCGGCACTGAAGCTTTCTTT. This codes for CASSLIFPVGTEAFF.

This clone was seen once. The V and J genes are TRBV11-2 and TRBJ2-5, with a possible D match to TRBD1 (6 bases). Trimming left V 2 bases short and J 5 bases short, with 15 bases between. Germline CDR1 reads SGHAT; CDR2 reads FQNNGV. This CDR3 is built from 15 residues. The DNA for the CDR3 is TGTGCCAGCAGCTTAACAGGGCTGGGTTGGGAGACCCAGTACTTC. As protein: CASSLTGLGWETQYF.

The DNA of the CDR3 is TGTGCCAGCAGCCCTGACAACTACAATGAGCAGTTCTTC. Translated, it gives CASSPDNYNEQFF. The chain joins TRBV27 to TRBJ2-1; D is uncertain. Trimming cost V 6 bases and J 3 bases, with 9 bases left between them. Looked up from germline, CDR1 is MNHEY and CDR2 is SMNVEV (reference sequence). The CDR3 runs 13 residues.

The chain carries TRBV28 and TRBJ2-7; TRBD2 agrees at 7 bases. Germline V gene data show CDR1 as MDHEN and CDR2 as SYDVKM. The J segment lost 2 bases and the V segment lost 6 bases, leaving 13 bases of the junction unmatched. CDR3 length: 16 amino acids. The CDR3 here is CASSLDGEGQPYEQYF. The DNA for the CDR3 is TGTGCCAGCAGCCTTGACGGGGAGGGCCAGCCCTACGAGCAGTACTTC.

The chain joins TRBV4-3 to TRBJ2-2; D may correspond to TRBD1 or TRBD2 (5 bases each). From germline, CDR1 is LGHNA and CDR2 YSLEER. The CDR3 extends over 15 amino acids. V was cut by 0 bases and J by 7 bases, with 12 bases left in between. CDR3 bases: TGCGCCAGCAGCCAAGATCGAAGGGGAGTCGGGGAGCTGTTTTTT. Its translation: CASSQDRRGVGELFF.

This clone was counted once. CDR3 protein: CASSSGTGTNQPQHF. Written as DNA, the CDR3 is TGTGCCAGCAGCTCCGGGACAGGGACCAATCAGCCCCAGCATTTT. The J gene is TRBJ1-5, the V gene TRBV7-2, with 9 bases lining up with TRBD1. CDR1 is SGHTA, CDR2 FQGNSA, per germline. The CDR3 is made up of 15 amino acids. The trim removed 4 bases at V and 3 bases at J, leaving 4 bases unmatched.

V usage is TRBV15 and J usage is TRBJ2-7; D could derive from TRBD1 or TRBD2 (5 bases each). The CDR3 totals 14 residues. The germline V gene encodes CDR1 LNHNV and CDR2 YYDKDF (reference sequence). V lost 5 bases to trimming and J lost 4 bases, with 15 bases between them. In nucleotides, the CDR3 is TGTGCCACCAGCCACCTTTGGGGGTGGTACGAGCAGTACTTC. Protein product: CATSHLWGWYEQYF.

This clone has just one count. Here the CDR3 reads CAWSPEGGSYNEQFF. The CDR3 DNA follows: TGTGCCTGGAGTCCCGAGGGGGGCTCCTACAATGAGCAGTTCTTC. The chain joins TRBV30 to TRBJ2-1; D tentatively fits TRBD1 or TRBD2 (6 bases each). The germline V gene has CDR1 GTSNPN and CDR2 SVGIG (reference sequence). This CDR3 region has 15 residues. Trimming removed 2 bases at V and 0 bases at J, with 11 bases between.

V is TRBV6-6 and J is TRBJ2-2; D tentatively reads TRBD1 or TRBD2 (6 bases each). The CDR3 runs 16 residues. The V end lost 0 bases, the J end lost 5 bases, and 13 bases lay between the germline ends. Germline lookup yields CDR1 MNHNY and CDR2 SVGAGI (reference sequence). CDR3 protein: CASSYSFRGLTGELFF. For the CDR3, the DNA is TGTGCCAGCAGTTACTCATTCCGGGGGCTTACCGGGGAGCTGTTTTTT.

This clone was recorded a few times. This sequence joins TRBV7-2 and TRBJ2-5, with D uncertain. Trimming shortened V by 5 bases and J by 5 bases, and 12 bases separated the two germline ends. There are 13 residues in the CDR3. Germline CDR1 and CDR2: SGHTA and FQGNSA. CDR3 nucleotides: TGTGCCAGCAGCCGGGCCCCCCGGGAGACCCAGTACTTC. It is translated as CASSRAPRETQYF.

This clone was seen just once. This CDR3 is CASSSTFNTIYF. CDR3 in DNA: TGTGCCAGCAGCAGTACCTTTAACACCATATATTTT. V is TRBV6-5 and J is TRBJ1-3; D ambiguous. Per germline, CDR1 MNHEY and CDR2 SVGAGI. The germline V and J ends were trimmed by 6 bases and 7 bases, with 10 bases remaining between them. This CDR3 comprises 12 residues.

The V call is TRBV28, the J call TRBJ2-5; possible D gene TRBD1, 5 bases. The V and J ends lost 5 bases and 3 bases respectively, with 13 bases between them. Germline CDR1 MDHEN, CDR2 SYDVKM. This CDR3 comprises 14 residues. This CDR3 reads CASSAVGAKETQYF. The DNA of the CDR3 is TGTGCCAGCAGTGCTGTAGGGGCTAAAGAGACCCAGTACTTC.

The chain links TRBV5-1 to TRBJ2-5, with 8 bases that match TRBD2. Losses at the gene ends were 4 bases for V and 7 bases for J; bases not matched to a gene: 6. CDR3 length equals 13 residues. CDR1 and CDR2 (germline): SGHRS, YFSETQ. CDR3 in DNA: TGCGCCAGCAGCACTAGCGGCATCAGGACCCAGTACTTC. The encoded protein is CASSTSGIRTQYF. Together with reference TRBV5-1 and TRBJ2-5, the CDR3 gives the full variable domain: KAGVTQTPRYLIKTRGQQVTLSCSPISGHRSVSWYQQTPGQGLQFLFEYFSETQRNKGNFPGRFSGRQFSNSRSEMNVSTLELGDSALYLCASSTSGIRTQYFGPGTRLLVL.

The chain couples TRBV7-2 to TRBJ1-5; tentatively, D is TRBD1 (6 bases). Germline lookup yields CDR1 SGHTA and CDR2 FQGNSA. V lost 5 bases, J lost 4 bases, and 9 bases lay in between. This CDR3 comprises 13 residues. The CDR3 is CASSPGANQPQHF. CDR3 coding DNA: TGTGCCAGCAGCCCAGGGGCTAATCAGCCCCAGCATTTT.

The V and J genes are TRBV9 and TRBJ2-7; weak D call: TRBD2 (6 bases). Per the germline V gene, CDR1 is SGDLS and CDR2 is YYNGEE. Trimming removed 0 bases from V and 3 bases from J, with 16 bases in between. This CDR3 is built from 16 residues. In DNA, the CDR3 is TGTGCCAGCAGCGTAGGAGTGGGAGGACTTTACTACGAGCAGTACTTC. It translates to CASSVGVGGLYYEQYF.

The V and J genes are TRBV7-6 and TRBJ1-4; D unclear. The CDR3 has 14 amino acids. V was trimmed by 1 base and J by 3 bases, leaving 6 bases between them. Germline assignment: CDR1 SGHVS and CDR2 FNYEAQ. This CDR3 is CASSLVAPNEKLFF. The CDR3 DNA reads TGTGCCAGCAGCTTAGTCGCCCCTAATGAAAAACTGTTTTTT.

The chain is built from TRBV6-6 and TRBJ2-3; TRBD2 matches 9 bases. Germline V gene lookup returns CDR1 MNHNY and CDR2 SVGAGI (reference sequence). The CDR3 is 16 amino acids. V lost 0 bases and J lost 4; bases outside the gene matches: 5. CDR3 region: CASSYSGSGSADTQYF. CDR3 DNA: TGTGCCAGCAGTTACTCGGGTAGCGGGAGCGCAGATACGCAGTATTTT.

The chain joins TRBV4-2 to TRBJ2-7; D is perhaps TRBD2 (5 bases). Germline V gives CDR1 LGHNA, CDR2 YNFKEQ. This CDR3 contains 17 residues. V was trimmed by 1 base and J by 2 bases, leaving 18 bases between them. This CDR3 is CASSQGRTDYFPYEQYF. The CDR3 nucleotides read TGTGCCAGCAGCCAAGGCAGGACTGACTACTTTCCCTACGAGCAGTACTTC.

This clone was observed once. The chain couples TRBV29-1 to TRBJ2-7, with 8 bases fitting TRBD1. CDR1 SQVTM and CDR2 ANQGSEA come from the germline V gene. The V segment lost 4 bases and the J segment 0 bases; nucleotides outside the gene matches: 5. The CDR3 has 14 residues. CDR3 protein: CSVVITGGSYEQYF. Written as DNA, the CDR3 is TGCAGCGTTGTAATAACAGGGGGCTCCTACGAGCAGTACTTC.